These 23 T cell receptor beta chains originate from one sample sequenced in a study of blood T cell repertoires in COVID-19. The data were produced by immunoSEQ multiplex PCR, yet TCRdb's version contains in-frame clones alone and is incomplete. The sample includes around 230,000 clones, around 88% of them seen just once. Sequences were obtained from peripheral blood. Every receptor here comes from a woman in her fifties or sixties with acute or convalescent COVID-19.

The rearrangement joins TRBV12-3 or TRBV12-4 to TRBJ2-5, with a possible D match to TRBD2 (6 bases). Trimming shortened V by 5 bases and J by 5 bases, and 9 bases separated the two germline ends. This CDR3 region has 12 residues. The CDR3 DNA follows: TGTGCCAGCAGTCGGGACTCCGAGACCCAGTACTTC. As protein: CASSRDSETQYF.

This chain uses TRBV11-2 with TRBJ2-3; the D is unclear. The CDR3 spans 16 residues. V shed 2 bases and J shed 2 bases, with 14 bases lying between them. The germline V gene has CDR1 SGHAT and CDR2 FQNNGV. CDR3 coding DNA: TGTGCCAGCAGCTTATTCGTTGGGCTGAACACAGATACGCAGTATTTT. Amino acids: CASSLFVGLNTDTQYF.

The chain uses TRBV5-1 and TRBJ1-1; a weak D match, TRBD1 (6 bases). Trimming took off 4 bases at V and 1 base at J, with 17 bases between the two ends. Per germline, CDR1 SGHRS and CDR2 YFSETQ. There are 16 residues in the CDR3. This chain's CDR3 is CASSLLPGTTNTEAFF. In nucleotides, the CDR3 is TGCGCCAGCAGCCTCTTACCCGGGACAACGAACACTGAAGCTTTCTTT. Drawing the rest from reference TRBV5-1 and TRBJ1-1, the complete variable domain is KAGVTQTPRYLIKTRGQQVTLSCSPISGHRSVSWYQQTPGQGLQFLFEYFSETQRNKGNFPGRFSGRQFSNSRSEMNVSTLELGDSALYLCASSLLPGTTNTEAFFGQGTRLTVV.

Concerning this clone itself: Compared with germline, one end of the junction differs, possibly owing to a read error. This chain uses TRBV19 with TRBJ1-2, with D uncertain. The CDR3 spans 14 residues. CDR1 is LNHDA, CDR2 SQIVND, per germline (reference sequence). The CDR3 DNA follows: TGTGCCAGTAGTATAGATCTTAGAGAATCCTCCATCGCCTTC. Amino acids: CASSIDLRESSIAF.

The V and J genes are TRBV11-2 and TRBJ2-5, with D possibly matching TRBD2 (5 bases). The CDR3 spans 16 residues. Germline values: CDR1 SGHAT, CDR2 FQNNGV. V was pared by 5 bases and J by 1 base, with 17 bases between. CDR3 loop: CASSRTRTGSQETQYF. Here the CDR3 DNA reads TGTGCCAGCAGCCGAACCCGGACTGGCTCCCAAGAGACCCAGTACTTC.

The chain recombines TRBV5-1 with TRBJ2-1; weak D call: TRBD2 (5 bases). Between the trimmed V and J ends, which lost 0 bases and 0 bases, there was a span of 10 bases. The CDR3 covers 16 residues. The germline V gene has CDR1 SGHRS and CDR2 YFSETQ. The CDR3 here is CASSLVASHSYNEQFF. CDR3 sequence (DNA): TGCGCCAGCAGCTTGGTAGCGTCTCACTCCTACAATGAGCAGTTCTTC.

This CDR3 reads CASSESLGARSHF. DNA for the CDR3: TGCGCCAGCAGTGAGTCGTTGGGGGCACGATCGCATTTT. The chain employs TRBV10-2 and TRBJ1-5, with D tentatively TRBD1 (6 bases). The CDR3 spans 13 residues. Germline V gives CDR1 WSHSY, CDR2 SAAADI. Trimming left V 0 bases short and J 15 bases short, with 15 bases between.

The V and J genes are TRBV5-6 and TRBJ2-1; 12 bases agree with TRBD2. In germline, CDR1 is SGHDT, CDR2 YYEEEE. Germline trimming cut 6 bases from V and 16 bases from J; bases unmatched to any gene: 14. This CDR3 is 14 amino acids long. CDR3 sequence: CASKFGLAGGPGFF. The CDR3 DNA reads TGTGCCAGCAAGTTCGGGCTAGCGGGAGGGCCGGGATTCTTC.

On this clone: One end of the junction fails to match germline, which may point to a read error. This sequence joins TRBV7-7 and TRBJ2-5, with 14 nucleotides matching TRBD2. CDR3 length: 16 amino acids. The germline gives CDR1 SSHAT, CDR2 FNYEAQ (reference sequence). The CDR3 coding sequence is TGTGCTAGCAGCACGGGACTAGCGGGAGTTGGGGAGACCCAGTACTTC. It is translated as CASSTGLAGVGETQYF.

CDR3 protein: CAINPDREVNYGYTF. The DNA of the CDR3 is TGTGCCATCAATCCGGACAGGGAGGTCAACTATGGCTACACCTTC. The V gene is TRBV10-3, the J gene TRBJ1-2, with 8 nucleotides matching TRBD1. V lost 7 bases and J lost 2; bases outside the gene matches: 9. From germline, CDR1 is ENHRY and CDR2 SYGVKD. The CDR3 length is 15 residues.

This clone was found a few times. This rearrangement joins TRBV7-2 to TRBJ2-7, with D unresolved. V shed 3 bases and J shed 5 bases, with 17 bases lying between them. Germline V gene sequence: CDR1 SGHTA, CDR2 FQGNSA. The CDR3 is made up of 15 amino acids. The CDR3 spells CASSFSPGPGHEQYF. The CDR3, as DNA: TGTGCCAGCAGCTTTTCCCCAGGCCCTGGGCACGAGCAGTACTTC.

The rearrangement joins TRBV6-1 to TRBJ2-7, with D unresolved. V was cut by 2 bases and J by 0 bases, with 14 bases left in between. Per the germline V gene, CDR1 is MNHNS and CDR2 is SASEGT. This CDR3 spans 16 amino acids. CDR3 region: CASSEFSTGASYEQYF. DNA of the CDR3: TGTGCCAGCAGTGAATTCTCCACCGGAGCCTCCTACGAGCAGTACTTC.

The sample holds one count of this clone. The chain carries TRBV3-1 (or the pseudogene TRBV3-2) and TRBJ1-1; 7 bases are shared with TRBD1. Germline CDR1 LGHDT, CDR2 YNNKEL (reference sequence). CDR3 length: 14 amino acids. V was pared by 3 bases and J by 3 bases, with 4 bases of the junction left unmatched. CDR3 coding DNA: TGTGCCAGCAGCCACCTAACAGGGGACACTGAAGCTTTCTTT. This sequence encodes CASSHLTGDTEAFF.

J is TRBJ2-3 and V is TRBV11-3; D is possibly TRBD2 (6 bases). The CDR3 spans 14 residues. Germline CDR1 reads SGHNT; CDR2 reads YENEEA. Trimming shortened V by 4 bases and J by 5 bases, and 13 bases separated the two germline ends. CDR3 amino acids: CASSSRTMEDTQYF. As DNA, the CDR3 is TGTGCCAGCAGCTCGCGGACTATGGAAGATACGCAGTATTTT. Drawing the rest from reference TRBV11-3 and TRBJ2-3, the complete variable domain is EAGVVQSPRYKIIEKKQPVAFWCNPISGHNTLYWYLQNLGQGPELLIRYENEEAVDDSQLPKDRFSAERLKGVDSTLKIQPAELGDSAVYLCASSSRTMEDTQYFGPGTRLTVL.

The V call is TRBV27, the J call TRBJ2-3; 9 bases map to TRBD2. The CDR3 sequence is 16 residues long. Germline CDR1 reads MNHEY; CDR2 reads SMNVEV (reference sequence). Trimming cost V 2 bases and J 5 bases; bases outside gene matches: 8. The CDR3 here is CASSLNGRAGGDTQYF. The CDR3 coding sequence is TGTGCCAGCAGTTTAAACGGTCGAGCGGGAGGAGATACGCAGTATTTT.

The table lists this clone with a count of one. J is TRBJ2-7 and V is TRBV2; D is unclear. The CDR3 consists of 13 residues. The germline gives CDR1 SNHLY, CDR2 FYNNEI. V was clipped by 0 bases and J by 1 base, with 4 bases between them. The CDR3 region is CASSEAPSYEQYF. The CDR3 DNA sequence: TGTGCCAGCAGTGAAGCCCCTTCCTACGAGCAGTACTTC.

This chain links TRBV3-1 (or the pseudogene TRBV3-2) with TRBJ1-5; D gene uncertain. The CDR3 consists of 14 residues. V lost 1 base to trimming and J lost 4 bases, with 8 bases between them. Per the germline V gene, CDR1 is LGHDT and CDR2 is YNNKEL (reference sequence). CDR3 nucleotide sequence: TGTGCCAGCAGCCAAGCGGCAGGTAATCAGCCCCAGCATTTT. As protein: CASSQAAGNQPQHF.

The table lists this clone with a few counts. The V gene is TRBV7-3, the J gene TRBJ2-2; D is unclear. V was shortened by 5 bases and J by 7 bases, with 11 bases between the two germline ends. The V gene's germline CDR1 is SGHTA and CDR2 FQGTGA. The CDR3 consists of 13 residues. Here the CDR3 reads CASSLSHGGELFF. Written as DNA, the CDR3 is TGTGCCAGCAGCCTCTCCCACGGCGGGGAGCTGTTTTTT.

This clone has only a few counts. The chain has TRBV5-1 and TRBJ1-1, with TRBD1 matching over 12 bases. Germline CDR1 reads SGHRS; CDR2 reads YFSETQ. The V gene end was trimmed by 3 bases and the J gene end by 5 bases; junction bases not matched to a gene: 5. This CDR3 has 15 residues. CDR3 amino acids: CASSSRDRGLTEAFF. The CDR3, as DNA: TGCGCCAGCAGCTCCCGGGACAGGGGGCTTACTGAAGCTTTCTTT.

This clone has a single count. The chain uses TRBV19 and TRBJ2-7; tentatively, D is TRBD2 (5 bases). CDR3 length equals 16 residues. In germline, CDR1 is LNHDA, CDR2 SQIVND (reference sequence). V was clipped by 5 bases and J by 0 bases, with 17 bases between them. This chain's CDR3 is CASSLGSGVASYEQYF. The CDR3 DNA reads TGTGCCAGTAGTTTGGGGTCCGGGGTGGCCTCCTACGAGCAGTACTTC.

The V call is TRBV29-1, the J call TRBJ2-5; D is unclear. The V and J ends lost 2 bases and 2 bases respectively, with 3 bases between them. CDR1 SQVTM and CDR2 ANQGSEA come from the germline V gene. The CDR3 covers 11 residues. The chain's CDR3 is CSVETQETQYF. In DNA, the CDR3 is TGCAGCGTTGAAACTCAAGAGACCCAGTACTTC.

V and J are TRBV2 and TRBJ1-2; 10 bases align to TRBD1. With 8 bases clipped from V and 2 bases from J, the junction kept 5 bases outside the gene matches. This CDR3 region has 14 residues. Germline assignment: CDR1 SNHLY and CDR2 FYNNEI. The chain's CDR3 is CASFLGQGNYGYTF. The CDR3 DNA sequence: TGTGCCAGCTTTCTGGGACAGGGGAACTATGGCTACACCTTC.

The chain links TRBV27 to TRBJ1-6; 10 bases agree with TRBD1. There are 16 residues in the CDR3. Losses at the gene ends were 6 bases for V and 7 bases for J; bases not matched to a gene: 9. Germline V gene lookup returns CDR1 MNHEY and CDR2 SMNVEV (reference sequence). The CDR3 DNA reads TGTGCCAGCAGCCTTCCGGGACAGGGGAAAAATTCACCCCTCCACTTT. Amino acids: CASSLPGQGKNSPLHF.